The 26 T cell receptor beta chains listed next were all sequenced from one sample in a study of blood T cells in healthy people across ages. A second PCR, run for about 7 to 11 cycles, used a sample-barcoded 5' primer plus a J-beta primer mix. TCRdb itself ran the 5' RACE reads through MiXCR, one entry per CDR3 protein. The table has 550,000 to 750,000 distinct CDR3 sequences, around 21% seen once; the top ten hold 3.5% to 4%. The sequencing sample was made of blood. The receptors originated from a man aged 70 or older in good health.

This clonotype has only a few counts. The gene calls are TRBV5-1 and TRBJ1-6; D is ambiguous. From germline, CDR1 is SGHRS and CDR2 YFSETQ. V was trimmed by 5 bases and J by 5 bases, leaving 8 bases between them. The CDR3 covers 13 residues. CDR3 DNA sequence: TGCGCCAGCAGGAGGCAGGATAATTCACCCCTCCACTTT. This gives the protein CASRRQDNSPLHF.

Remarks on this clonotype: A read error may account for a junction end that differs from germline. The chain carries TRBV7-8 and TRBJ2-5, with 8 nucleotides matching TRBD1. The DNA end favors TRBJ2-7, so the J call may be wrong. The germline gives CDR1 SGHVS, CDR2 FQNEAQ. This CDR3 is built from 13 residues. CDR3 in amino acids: CAGSNPGQAEQYF. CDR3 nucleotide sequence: TGTGCCGGCAGCAACCCGGGACAGGCCGAGCAGTACTTC.

The CDR3 DNA is TGTGCCAGCAGCGATTCACTTACAGGGGCCGGTGAGCAGTTCTTC. The encoded protein is CASSDSLTGAGEQFF. The V gene is TRBV5-5, the J gene TRBJ2-1; 7 nucleotides agree with TRBD1. The germline gives CDR1 SGHKS, CDR2 YYEKEE (reference sequence). V shed 4 bases and J 9 bases; nucleotides not matched to a gene: 13. The CDR3 is 15 residues long.

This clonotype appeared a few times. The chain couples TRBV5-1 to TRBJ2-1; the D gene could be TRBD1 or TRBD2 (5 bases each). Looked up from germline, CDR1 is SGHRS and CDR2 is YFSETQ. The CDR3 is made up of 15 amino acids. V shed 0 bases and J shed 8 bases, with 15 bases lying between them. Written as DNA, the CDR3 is TGCGCCAGCAGCTTGGGGCAGGGACGGGCGGATGAGCAGTTCTTC. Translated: CASSLGQGRADEQFF. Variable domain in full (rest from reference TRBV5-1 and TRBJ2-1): KAGVTQTPRYLIKTRGQQVTLSCSPISGHRSVSWYQQTPGQGLQFLFEYFSETQRNKGNFPGRFSGRQFSNSRSEMNVSTLELGDSALYLCASSLGQGRADEQFFGPGTRLTVL.

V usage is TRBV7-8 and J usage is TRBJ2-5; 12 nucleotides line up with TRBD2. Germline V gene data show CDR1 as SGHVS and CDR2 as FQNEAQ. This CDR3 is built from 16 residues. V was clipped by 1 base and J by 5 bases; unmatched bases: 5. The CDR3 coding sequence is TGTGCCAGCAGCTTAGAAGGACTAGCGGGATACGAGACCCAGTACTTC. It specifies CASSLEGLAGYETQYF.

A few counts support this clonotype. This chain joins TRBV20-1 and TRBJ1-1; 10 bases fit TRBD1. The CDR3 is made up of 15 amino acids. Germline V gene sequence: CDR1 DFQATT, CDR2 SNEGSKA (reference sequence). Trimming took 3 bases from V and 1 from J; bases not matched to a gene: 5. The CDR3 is CSARGDRGSNTEAFF. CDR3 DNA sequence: TGCAGTGCTAGGGGGGACAGGGGATCGAACACTGAAGCTTTCTTT.

CDR3 coding DNA: TGCAGTGCTAGAGATCTAGGTCAGGGATCCCGCGAGCAGTACTTC. Protein sequence: CSARDLGQGSREQYF. The genes are TRBV20-1 and TRBJ2-7, with D possibly TRBD1 on 5 matching bases. Trimming removed 0 bases at V and 6 bases at J, with 18 bases between. Germline CDR1 reads DFQATT; CDR2 reads SNEGSKA (reference sequence). The CDR3 runs 15 residues.

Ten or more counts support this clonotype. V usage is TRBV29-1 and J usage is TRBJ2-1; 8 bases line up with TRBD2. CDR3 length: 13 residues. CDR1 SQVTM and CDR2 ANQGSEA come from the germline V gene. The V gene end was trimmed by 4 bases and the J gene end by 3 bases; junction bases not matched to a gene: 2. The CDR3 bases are TGCAGCGTTGCCAGCGGGGGCTACAATGAGCAGTTCTTC. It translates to CSVASGGYNEQFF.

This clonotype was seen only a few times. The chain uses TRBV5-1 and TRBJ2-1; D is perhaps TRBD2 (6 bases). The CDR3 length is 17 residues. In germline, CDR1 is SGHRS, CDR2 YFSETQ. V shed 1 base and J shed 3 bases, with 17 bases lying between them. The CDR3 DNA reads TGCGCCAGCAGCTTGACCGGGACTGCTAGGGGCTACAATGAGCAGTTCTTC. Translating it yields CASSLTGTARGYNEQFF.

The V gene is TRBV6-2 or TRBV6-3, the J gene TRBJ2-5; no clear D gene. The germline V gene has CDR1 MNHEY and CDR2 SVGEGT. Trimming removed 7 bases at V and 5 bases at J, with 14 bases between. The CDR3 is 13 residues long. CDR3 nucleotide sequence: TGTGCCAGCAATACCGTGCGGCGGGAGACCCAGTACTTC. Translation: CASNTVRRETQYF.

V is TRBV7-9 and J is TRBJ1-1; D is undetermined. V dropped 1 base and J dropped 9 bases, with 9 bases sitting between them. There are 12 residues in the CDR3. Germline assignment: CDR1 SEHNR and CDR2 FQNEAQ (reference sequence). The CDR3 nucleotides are TGTGCCAGCAGCTTAGAAGAGGGTAAAGCTTTCTTT. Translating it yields CASSLEEGKAFF.

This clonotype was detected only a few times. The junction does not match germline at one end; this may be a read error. The CDR3 sequence: CACSNTAHQETQYF. CDR3 sequence (DNA): TGTGCCTGCAGTAATACAGCGCACCAAGAGACCCAGTACTTC. The chain carries TRBV6-2 or TRBV6-3 and TRBJ2-5; D remains ambiguous. Germline CDR1 and CDR2: MNHEY and SVGEGT. This CDR3 comprises 14 residues.

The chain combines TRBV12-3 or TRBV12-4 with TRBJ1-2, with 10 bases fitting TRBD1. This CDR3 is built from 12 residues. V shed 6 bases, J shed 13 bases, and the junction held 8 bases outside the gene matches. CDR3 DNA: TGTGCCAGCAGCCTGACAGGGGGCGCGGGCACCTTC. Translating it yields CASSLTGGAGTF.

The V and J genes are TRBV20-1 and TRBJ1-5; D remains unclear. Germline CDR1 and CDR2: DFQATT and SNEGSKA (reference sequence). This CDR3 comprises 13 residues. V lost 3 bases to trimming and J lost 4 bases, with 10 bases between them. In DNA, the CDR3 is TGCAGTGCTAGTGAGGGAAGGAATCAGCCCCAGCATTTT. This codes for CSASEGRNQPQHF.

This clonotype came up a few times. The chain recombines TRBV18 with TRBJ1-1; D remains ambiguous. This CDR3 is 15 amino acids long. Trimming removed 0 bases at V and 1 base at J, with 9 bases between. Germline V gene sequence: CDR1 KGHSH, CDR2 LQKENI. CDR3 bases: TGTGCCAGCTCACCACCGTGGCGGGAGAACACTGAAGCTTTCTTT. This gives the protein CASSPPWRENTEAFF.

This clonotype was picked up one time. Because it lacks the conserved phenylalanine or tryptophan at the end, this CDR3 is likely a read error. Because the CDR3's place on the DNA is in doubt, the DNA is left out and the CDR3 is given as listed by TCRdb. Here the CDR3 reads CATSDLRQ. The V and J genes are TRBV24-1 and TRBJ2-7; whether TRBD1, the table's D call, matches the DNA was not checked. The V gene's germline CDR1 is KGHDR and CDR2 SFDVKD. The CDR3 is 8 residues long, counting both termini.

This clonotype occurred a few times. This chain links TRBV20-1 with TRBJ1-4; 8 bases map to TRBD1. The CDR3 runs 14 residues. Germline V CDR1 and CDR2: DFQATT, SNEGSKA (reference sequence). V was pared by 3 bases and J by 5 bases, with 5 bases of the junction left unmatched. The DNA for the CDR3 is TGCAGTGCTAGGTCGGACAGGGAGAATGAAAAACTGTTTTTT. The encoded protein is CSARSDRENEKLFF.

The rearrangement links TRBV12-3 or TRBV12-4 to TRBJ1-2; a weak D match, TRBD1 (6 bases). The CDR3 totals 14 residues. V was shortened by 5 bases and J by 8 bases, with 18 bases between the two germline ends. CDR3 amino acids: CASSPPAGVGGYTF. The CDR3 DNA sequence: TGTGCCAGCAGTCCACCAGCAGGGGTCGGGGGCTACACCTTC.

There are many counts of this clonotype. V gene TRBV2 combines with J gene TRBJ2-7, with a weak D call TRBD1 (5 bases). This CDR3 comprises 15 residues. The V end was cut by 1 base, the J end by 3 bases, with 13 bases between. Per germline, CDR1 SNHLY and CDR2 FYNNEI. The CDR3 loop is CASSEEARVGYEQYF. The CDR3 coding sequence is TGTGCCAGCAGTGAAGAGGCCAGGGTGGGCTACGAGCAGTACTTC.

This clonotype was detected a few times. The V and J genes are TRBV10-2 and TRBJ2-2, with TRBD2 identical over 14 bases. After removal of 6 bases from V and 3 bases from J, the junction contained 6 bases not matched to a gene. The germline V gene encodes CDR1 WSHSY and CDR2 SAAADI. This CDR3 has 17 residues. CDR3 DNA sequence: TGCGCCAGCAGGGAAGGACTAGCGGGGGGAGACACCGGGGAGCTGTTTTTT. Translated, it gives CASREGLAGGDTGELFF.

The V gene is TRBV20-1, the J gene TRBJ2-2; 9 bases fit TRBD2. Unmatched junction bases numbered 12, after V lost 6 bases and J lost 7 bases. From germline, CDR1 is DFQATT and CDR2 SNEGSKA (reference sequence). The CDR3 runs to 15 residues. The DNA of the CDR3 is TGCAGTGCGAGCTCCGGGACTAGCCGGAACGGGGAGCTGTTTTTT. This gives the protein CSASSGTSRNGELFF.

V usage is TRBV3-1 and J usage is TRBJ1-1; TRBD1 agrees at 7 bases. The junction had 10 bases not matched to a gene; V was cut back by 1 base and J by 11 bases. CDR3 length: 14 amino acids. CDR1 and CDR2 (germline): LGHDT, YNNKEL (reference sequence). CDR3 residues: CASSQAGTAIVAFF. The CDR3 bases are TGTGCCAGCAGCCAAGCCGGGACAGCCATAGTTGCTTTCTTT.

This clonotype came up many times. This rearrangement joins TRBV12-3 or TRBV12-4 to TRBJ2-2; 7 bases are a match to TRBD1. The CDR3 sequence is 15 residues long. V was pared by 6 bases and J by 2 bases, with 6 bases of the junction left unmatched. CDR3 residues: CASRSGTVNTGELFF. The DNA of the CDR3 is TGTGCCAGCAGGTCGGGGACAGTTAACACCGGGGAGCTGTTTTTT.

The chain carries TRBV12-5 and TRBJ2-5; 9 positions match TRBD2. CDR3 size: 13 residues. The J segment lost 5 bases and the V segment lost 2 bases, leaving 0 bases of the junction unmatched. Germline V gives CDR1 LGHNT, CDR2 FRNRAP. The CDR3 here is CASGLSGRETQYF. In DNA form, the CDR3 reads TGTGCTAGTGGTTTGAGCGGGAGGGAGACCCAGTACTTC.

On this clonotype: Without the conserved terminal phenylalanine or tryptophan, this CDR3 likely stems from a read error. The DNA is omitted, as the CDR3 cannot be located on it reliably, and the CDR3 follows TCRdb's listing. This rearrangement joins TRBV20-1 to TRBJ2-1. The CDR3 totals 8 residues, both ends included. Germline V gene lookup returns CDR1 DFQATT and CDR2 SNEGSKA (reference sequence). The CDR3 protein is CSARDIAV.

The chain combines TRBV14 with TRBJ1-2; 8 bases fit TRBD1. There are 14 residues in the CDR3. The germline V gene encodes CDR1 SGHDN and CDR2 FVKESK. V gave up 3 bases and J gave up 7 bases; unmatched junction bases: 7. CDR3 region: CASSHVTGESGYTF. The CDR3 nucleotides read TGTGCCAGCAGCCACGTGACAGGGGAGTCTGGCTACACCTTC. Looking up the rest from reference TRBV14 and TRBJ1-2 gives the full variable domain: EAGVTQFPSHSVIEKGQTVTLRCDPISGHDNLYWYRRVMGKEIKFLLHFVKESKQDESGMPNNRFLAERTGGTYSTLKVQPAELEDSGVYFCASSHVTGESGYTFGSGTRLTVV.